The present T cell receptor (beta chain) was sequenced within a study of CD8 T cells in ankylosing spondylitis. Comments on this clonotype: Its antigen remains unidentified.

Trimming took 6 bases from V and 0 from J, leaving 18 bases between them. Looked up from germline, CDR1 is LNHNV and CDR2 is YYDKDF (reference sequence). CDR3 length: 16 residues. Quantitative 5'-RACE with molecular barcodes generated TCR beta libraries. TCRdb ran MiXCR on the 5' RACE reads and lists one entry per CDR3 protein. Of about 250,000 distinct CDR3 sequences in the sample, more than 25% are singletons; the top ten hold approximately 4.6%. General study findings and limits: The study identified a TCR beta motif of roughly eight highly homologous variants that appeared characteristic of ankylosing spondylitis blood. The authors found the disease-linked clones to be CD8+ and relatively rare in peripheral blood.

The source is a male donor with ankylosing spondylitis or in good health (not recorded which). Specimen: blood, either unsorted or a sorted T cell fraction (not recorded which). The genes are TRBV15 and TRBJ2-7; D gene uncertain. Written as DNA, the CDR3 is TGTGCCACCAGACCGATGGGGTCTTCCTCCTCCTACGAGCAGTACTTC. This codes for CATRPMGSSSSYEQYF.